This T cell receptor beta chain came from a study of circulating CD8 cells and anti-PD-1 response in melanoma. TCR libraries were prepared from roughly 14 ng of total RNA with the QIAseq Immune Repertoire TCR panel. Using its own MiXCR run on the reads, TCRdb lists one record per CDR3 protein. The sample records roughly 600 distinct CDR3 sequences, about 6% being singletons. Four subsets defined by PD-1 and/or TIGIT were sorted from live CD3+CD8+TCRalphabeta+ cells. Source: CD8+ T cells from PBMCs, taken at baseline or after one month of anti-PD-1 therapy (not recorded which). The clonotype comes from a human donor with melanoma.

The CDR3 bases are TGTGCCAGCAGCCATGGACTCCGAGAGACCCAGTACTTC. It specifies CASSHGLRETQYF. The V gene is TRBV12-3 or TRBV12-4, the J gene TRBJ2-5, with a possible D match to TRBD2 (5 bases). Trimming removed 6 bases at V and 4 bases at J, with 12 bases between. The CDR3 runs 13 residues.